This T cell receptor beta chain was found in a study of blood T cell repertoires in COVID-19 (dated by TCRdb to the early 2020s). Describing the broader study: Collaborator samples came from the United States, Italy and Spain and covered acute and convalescent phases of COVID-19. The sample metadata nearly always contained a de-identified subject ID, COVID-19 status, age in years and sex. The dataset comprised deeply sampled blood TCRbeta repertoires from subjects exposed to, actively infected with, or recovered from COVID-19. HLA class I and class II types, where available, came from metadata supplied by the sample provider rather than from assay-based typing. The prospective study material was composed of cDNA or gDNA derived from T cells, B-cell-depleted T cells, or PBMCs. The samples were drawn from two sources: the first 160 participants of the ongoing ImmuneRACE study, and about 1,300 subjects contributed by 6 global collaborators. The repertoires were released in a freely available public database meant as a resource for research on the immune response to SARS-CoV-2. Overall results and qualifications from the work: Clinical and demographic metadata were provided uncurated, with the amount varying by source and participant.

TCRbeta CDR3 regions were amplified from genomic DNA using the immunoSEQ Assay, a bias-controlled multiplex PCR. Under the source paper's analysis protocol: Nucleated cell counts per sample were estimated from amplification of reference gene primers within the assay. To quantify the absolute abundance of each unique TCRbeta CDR3 rearrangement, sequence reads were collapsed and filtered. For each sample, productive Simpson clonality was calculated as the square root of Simpson's diversity index across productive rearrangements. TCRdb took this table from immuneACCESS and kept in-frame rearrangements with V and J called. Such tables lack part of the clones; where checked against another copy, unresolved V genes explain under half of the gap, and the rest is unexplained. V and J calls and clone size are as listed in that table; D and trimming were resolved from the DNA. The sample table shows over 85,000 clones, and 60% to 80% are seen once. 7.5% to 10% of the sample is in the top ten clones.

Each collaborating institution followed its own protocols to collect whole blood in K2EDTA tubes. For TCRbeta analysis, collaborators shipped samples as frozen whole blood, isolated PBMCs, or DNA extracted from either of those sample types. In its sample, this clone comes out as medium-sized (0.01 to 0.1%). Its antigen is unknown. No base quality information exists; no much larger clone differs at one position. CDR1 and CDR2 are read off the germline V gene as SGDLS and YYNGEE. V gives up 1 base and J gives up 2 bases, and the segment between their germline ends measures 12 bases. The CDR3 goes from the cysteine to the phenylalanine over 15 residues. The retained sequence is limited to the CDR3, 45 bases, with the frame set at the first base.

The chain couples TRBV9 to TRBJ1-1; D gene: possibly TRBD1, on 5 matching bases. The sample was peripheral blood. This TCR came from a man aged 60 to 75 with active or convalescent COVID-19. In nucleotides, the sequence is TGTGCCAGCAGCGTAAGTCCGGACACTAACACTGAAGCTTTCTTT. Its translation is CASSVSPDTNTEAFF.